Shown below are 27 T cell receptor beta chains from a single sample sequenced in a study of shared clonotypes between healthy human individuals. TCRdb keeps only in-frame clones here, not all; method: immunoSEQ multiplex PCR. The sample lists about 530,000 clones, about 80% seen once, with around an eighth in the top ten. The specimen was PBMCs. These receptors all come from a woman in her thirties or forties in good health. Some clones in this sample may be carry-over from other donors' samples.

This rearrangement joins TRBV7-6 to TRBJ2-1; D remains unclear. The CDR3 totals 14 residues. In germline, CDR1 is SGHVS, CDR2 FNYEAQ. V gave up 0 bases and J gave up 4 bases, with 7 bases separating them. CDR3: CASSLAGRYNEQFF. DNA of the CDR3: TGTGCCAGCAGCTTAGCCGGGCGATACAATGAGCAGTTCTTC.

V and J are TRBV11-3 and TRBJ2-3, with 10 bases aligning to TRBD2. V trimming: 4 bases; J trimming: 3 bases; junction bases outside the gene matches: 1. CDR3 length equals 14 residues. Germline loops: CDR1 SGHNT, CDR2 YENEEA. The CDR3 DNA is TGTGCCAGCAGCTGGACTAGCGGAACAGATACGCAGTATTTT. Its protein product is CASSWTSGTDTQYF.

J is TRBJ1-5 and V is TRBV5-1; TRBD1 matches 7 bases. The CDR3 consists of 15 residues. The J segment lost 7 bases and the V segment lost 4 bases, leaving 11 bases of the junction unmatched. CDR1 and CDR2 (germline): SGHRS, YFSETQ. CDR3: CASSLGVEQGQPQHF. The CDR3 DNA reads as TGCGCCAGCAGCCTGGGGGTTGAACAGGGGCAGCCCCAGCATTTT.

This sequence joins TRBV29-1 and TRBJ2-1, with D possibly matching TRBD2 (6 bases). This CDR3 has 13 amino acids. CDR1 SQVTM and CDR2 ANQGSEA come from the germline V gene. Trimming pared 4 bases from V and 2 bases from J, leaving 9 bases between. Here the CDR3 reads CSVVGGTYNEQFF. As DNA, the CDR3 is TGCAGCGTTGTAGGCGGGACCTACAATGAGCAGTTCTTC.

The V call is TRBV28, the J call TRBJ2-7; the match to TRBD2 covers 10 bases. The CDR3 extends over 15 amino acids. Germline CDR1 is MDHEN and CDR2 is SYDVKM. The V and J ends lost 7 bases and 3 bases, in that order; junction bases with no gene match: 9. The CDR3 DNA reads as TGTGCCAGCACCTCCTTAGCGGGAGGAGGCTACGAGCAGTACTTC. It codes for CASTSLAGGGYEQYF.

CDR3 protein: CASSSGPNHKQYF. The CDR3 DNA follows: TGTGCCAGCAGTTCGGGACCTAACCATAAGCAGTACTTC. The chain has TRBV6-6 and TRBJ2-5; the D call may be TRBD1 or TRBD2 (5 bases each). The CDR3 is 13 amino acids. The V end was cut by 4 bases, the J end by 11 bases, with 17 bases between. Per germline, CDR1 MNHNY and CDR2 SVGAGI (reference sequence).

The chain has TRBV7-9 and TRBJ2-2; maybe TRBD1 (5 bases). Trimming removed 4 bases from V and 0 bases from J, with 9 bases in between. The germline CDR1 and CDR2 sequences are SEHNR and FQNEAQ (reference sequence). The CDR3 loop spans 15 amino acids. The CDR3 is CASSSGFPNTGELFF. The CDR3 DNA reads TGTGCCAGCAGCTCAGGGTTCCCGAACACCGGGGAGCTGTTTTTT.

CDR3 in DNA: TGTGCCAGCAGTTCTACCCCGGGACAGGGACGGCCCCAGCATTTT. Translation: CASSSTPGQGRPQHF. The genes are TRBV28 and TRBJ1-5; TRBD1 aligns across 9 bases. V shed 4 bases, J shed 9 bases, and the junction held 10 bases outside the gene matches. Germline CDR1 reads MDHEN; CDR2 reads SYDVKM. The CDR3 runs 15 residues. Complete variable domain (other parts from reference TRBV28 and TRBJ1-5): DVKVTQSSRYLVKRTGEKVFLECVQDMDHENMFWYRQDPGLGLRLIYFSYDVKMKEKGDIPEGYSVSREKKERFSLILESASTNQTSMYLCASSSTPGQGRPQHFGDGTRLSIL.

The rearrangement links TRBV19 to TRBJ2-1, with D hard to call. V was pared by 3 bases and J by 6 bases, with 12 bases between. This CDR3 region has 14 residues. Germline-derived CDR1 and CDR2 are LNHDA and SQIVND (reference sequence). The CDR3 reads CASSMNPSPNEQFF. As DNA, the CDR3 is TGTGCCAGTAGTATGAATCCCTCACCCAATGAGCAGTTCTTC.

J is TRBJ2-7 and V is TRBV19; D unresolved. CDR3 length: 14 residues. Germline assignment: CDR1 LNHDA and CDR2 SQIVND (reference sequence). V lost 1 base and J 7 bases, leaving 14 bases between the germline ends. Written as DNA, the CDR3 is TGTGCCAGTAGTATAGGCGGCACAACAAGGGAGCAGTACTTC. Encoded protein: CASSIGGTTREQYF.

The chain couples TRBV5-1 to TRBJ1-1; possibly TRBD1 for D (5 bases). Looked up from germline, CDR1 is SGHRS and CDR2 is YFSETQ. Trimming stripped 5 bases from V and 1 base from J, with 15 bases between. The CDR3 runs 15 residues. The CDR3 DNA reads as TGCGCCAGCAGTTCTACGGGGGTAGGGAACACTGAAGCTTTCTTT. Amino acids: CASSSTGVGNTEAFF.

The V and J genes are TRBV28 and TRBJ2-7; D is perhaps TRBD2 (6 bases). This CDR3 has 15 amino acids. V was pared by 5 bases and J by 4 bases, with 18 bases between. CDR1 and CDR2 from the germline V gene are MDHEN and SYDVKM. The CDR3 region has the DNA TGTGCCAGCAGTCCCGGGAGATCCCCCCTTTACGAGCAGTACTTC. Protein sequence: CASSPGRSPLYEQYF.

This chain connects TRBV2 to TRBJ2-3, with 7 bases that match TRBD2. The ends lost 3 bases at V and 6 bases at J; junction bases unmatched: 6. Germline V gives CDR1 SNHLY, CDR2 FYNNEI. The CDR3 runs 14 residues. The CDR3 protein is CASSDPGAGDTQYF. The CDR3 DNA is TGTGCCAGCAGTGACCCGGGAGCGGGGGATACGCAGTATTTT.

Of note for this clone: This sample also contains other DNA sequences that code for the same CDR3. The chain links TRBV5-1 to TRBJ2-3; TRBD1 matches at 8 bases. CDR1 and CDR2 (germline): SGHRS, YFSETQ. V dropped 7 bases and J dropped 2; count of bases not matched to a gene: 3. The CDR3 is made up of 13 amino acids. CDR3 DNA: TGCGCCAGCTCAGGGGGCGACACAGATACGCAGTATTTT. Translated, it gives CASSGGDTDTQYF.

By its share, this clone is medium-sized. The J gene is TRBJ1-1, the V gene TRBV27; 9 bases are shared with TRBD1. This CDR3 contains 16 residues. Per the germline V gene, CDR1 is MNHEY and CDR2 is SMNVEV (reference sequence). V shed 4 bases, J shed 1 base, and the junction held 7 bases outside the gene matches. This CDR3 is CASSSPYRGQNTEAFF. The CDR3 bases are TGTGCCAGCAGTTCCCCCTACAGGGGGCAGAACACTGAAGCTTTCTTT.

J is TRBJ2-7 and V is TRBV4-1; 11 nucleotides align to TRBD1. CDR1 is MGHRA and CDR2 is YSYEKL in the germline V gene. The CDR3 length is 16 residues. Trimming at V came to 2 bases and at J to 4 bases, leaving 7 bases not matched to a gene. The CDR3 is CASSQTGTGGLYEQYF. CDR3 in DNA: TGCGCCAGCAGCCAAACCGGGACAGGGGGGCTATACGAGCAGTACTTC.

The rearrangement joins TRBV7-9 to TRBJ1-1, with 9 bases that match TRBD1. V lost 5 bases and J lost 5; bases outside the gene matches: 9. CDR1 is SEHNR and CDR2 is FQNEAQ in the germline V gene (reference sequence). The CDR3 covers 15 residues. In DNA, the CDR3 is TGTGCCAGCAGCGCTAGGGGACAGGGAGGTACTGAAGCTTTCTTT. This translates into CASSARGQGGTEAFF.

This clone was detected once. The chain joins TRBV6-7 to TRBJ1-6; no definite D call. TRBV6-7 is an ORF for which the function is uncertain. This CDR3 region has 15 residues. Trimming took 2 bases from V and 7 from J, leaving 12 bases between them. The CDR3 DNA reads as TGTGCCAGCAGTTACCGGCAGACCGTAAATTCACCCCTCCACTTT. As protein: CASSYRQTVNSPLHF.

The genes are TRBV7-8 and TRBJ2-7; a weak D match, TRBD2 (6 bases). This CDR3 is built from 16 residues. Per the germline V gene, CDR1 is SGHVS and CDR2 is FQNEAQ. Trimming stripped 2 bases from V and 0 bases from J, with 14 bases between. The CDR3 coding sequence is TGTGCCAGCAGCTTAACCGCCGGGACTTCCTCCTACGAGCAGTACTTC. It specifies CASSLTAGTSSYEQYF.

J is TRBJ1-3 and V is TRBV4-1; possible D gene TRBD1, 5 bases. V dropped 2 bases and J dropped 2 bases, with 10 bases sitting between them. Germline V CDR1 and CDR2: MGHRA, YSYEKL. This CDR3 spans 15 amino acids. CDR3 in DNA: TGCGCCAGCAGCCAACTTCAGGGTCCTGGAAACACCATATATTTT. Amino acid sequence: CASSQLQGPGNTIYF.

The chain joins TRBV18 to TRBJ1-5; D uncertain. There are 12 residues in the CDR3. Germline V CDR1 and CDR2: KGHSH, LQKENI. V lost 3 bases and J 4 bases, leaving 4 bases between the germline ends. CDR3 sequence: CASSPANQPQHF. In nucleotides, the CDR3 is TGTGCCAGCTCACCGGCAAATCAGCCCCAGCATTTT.

The J gene is TRBJ2-3, the V gene TRBV4-2; D remains unclear. Trimming pared 0 bases from V and 0 bases from J, leaving 10 bases between. CDR1 is LGHNA and CDR2 is YNFKEQ in the germline V gene. This CDR3 contains 16 residues. The CDR3 region is CASSQDAGTSTDTQYF. CDR3 in DNA: TGTGCCAGCAGCCAAGATGCCGGAACTAGCACAGATACGCAGTATTTT.

The rearrangement joins TRBV13 to TRBJ2-6; perhaps TRBD2 as D (7 bases). The CDR3 is 16 residues long. CDR1 is PRHDT and CDR2 is FYEKMQ in the germline V gene (reference sequence). Trimming left V 2 bases short and J 4 bases short, with 12 bases between. The CDR3 nucleotides read TGTGCCAGCAGCTTATTTGCGGGGGCCGGGGCCAACGTCCTGACTTTC. Translating gives CASSLFAGAGANVLTF. The entire variable domain, with the rest obtained from reference TRBV13 and TRBJ2-6, is as follows: AAGVIQSPRHLIKEKRETATLKCYPIPRHDTVYWYQQGPGQDPQFLISFYEKMQSDKGSIPDRFSAQQFSDYHSELNMSSLELGDSALYFCASSLFAGAGANVLTFGAGSRLTVL.

A single count supports this clone. V and J are TRBV6-1 and TRBJ2-5; D tentatively reads TRBD1 or TRBD2 (5 bases each). Germline assignment: CDR1 MNHNS and CDR2 SASEGT. The V and J ends lost 9 bases and 6 bases respectively, with 14 bases between them. The CDR3 runs to 12 residues. The CDR3 protein is CASTLGEQTQYF. The CDR3 DNA follows: TGTGCCAGTACGCTGGGGGAACAGACCCAGTACTTC.

The chain links TRBV30 to TRBJ1-1, with D uncertain. The CDR3 has 14 amino acids. From germline, CDR1 is GTSNPN and CDR2 SVGIG (reference sequence). V lost 0 bases, J lost 3 bases, and 11 bases lay in between. The CDR3 bases are TGTGCCTGGAGTGTTTCCCTATCCGACACTGAAGCTTTCTTT. Amino acid sequence: CAWSVSLSDTEAFF.

The genes are TRBV21-1 and TRBJ2-3; the DNA was not used to check the table's D call, TRBD2. TRBV21-1 is flagged as a pseudogene. This CDR3 comprises 22 residues. DNA for the CDR3: TGTGCCAGCAGCAAAGCGCTCCCGACCAATCTAGCGGCGGATACTAGCACAGATACGCAGTATTTT. This codes for CASSKALPTNLAADTSTDTQYF.

The chain recombines TRBV5-1 with TRBJ2-7; 7 bases are shared with TRBD1. In germline, CDR1 is SGHRS, CDR2 YFSETQ. With V trimmed by 4 bases and J by 0 bases, 7 bases remained unmatched. This CDR3 is 15 amino acids long. CDR3 loop: CASSPGQSSSYEQYF. In DNA, the CDR3 is TGCGCCAGCAGCCCGGGACAGTCGAGCTCCTACGAGCAGTACTTC.